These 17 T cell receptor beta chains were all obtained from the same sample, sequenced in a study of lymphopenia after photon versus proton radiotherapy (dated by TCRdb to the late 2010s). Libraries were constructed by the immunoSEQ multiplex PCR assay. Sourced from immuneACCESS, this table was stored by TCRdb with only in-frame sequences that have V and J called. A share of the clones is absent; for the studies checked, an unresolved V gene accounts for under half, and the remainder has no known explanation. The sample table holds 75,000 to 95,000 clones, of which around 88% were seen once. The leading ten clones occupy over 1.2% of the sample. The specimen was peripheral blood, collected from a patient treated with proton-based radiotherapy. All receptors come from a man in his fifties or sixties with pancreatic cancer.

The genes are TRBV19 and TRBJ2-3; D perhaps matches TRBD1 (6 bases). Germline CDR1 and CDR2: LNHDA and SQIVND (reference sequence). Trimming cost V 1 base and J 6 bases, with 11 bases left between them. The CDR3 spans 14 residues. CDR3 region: CASSIARGSDTQYF. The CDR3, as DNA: TGTGCCAGTAGTATAGCCAGGGGCAGCGATACGCAGTATTTT.

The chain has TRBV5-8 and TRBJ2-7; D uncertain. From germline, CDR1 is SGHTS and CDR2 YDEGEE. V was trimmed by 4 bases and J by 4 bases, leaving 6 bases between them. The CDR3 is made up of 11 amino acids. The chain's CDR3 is CASSAIYEQYF. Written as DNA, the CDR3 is TGTGCCAGCAGCGCAATATACGAGCAGTACTTC. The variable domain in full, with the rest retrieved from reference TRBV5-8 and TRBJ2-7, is EAGVTQSPTHLIKTRGQQATLRCSPISGHTSVYWYQQALGLGLQFLLWYDEGEERNRGNFPPRFSGRQFPNYSSELNVNALELEDSALYLCASSAIYEQYFGPGTRLTVT.

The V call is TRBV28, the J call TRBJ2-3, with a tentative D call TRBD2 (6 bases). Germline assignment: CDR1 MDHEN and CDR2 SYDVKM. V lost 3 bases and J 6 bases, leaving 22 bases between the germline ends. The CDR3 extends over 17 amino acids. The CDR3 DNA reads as TGTGCCAGCAGTTTCGACTACCGGGGACTCGGTACGGATACGCAGTATTTT. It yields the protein CASSFDYRGLGTDTQYF.

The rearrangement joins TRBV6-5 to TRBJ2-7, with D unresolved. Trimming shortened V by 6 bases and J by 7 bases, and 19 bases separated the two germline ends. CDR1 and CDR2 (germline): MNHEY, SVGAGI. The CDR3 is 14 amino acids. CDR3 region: CASRPTSSLGEQYF. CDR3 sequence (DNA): TGTGCCAGCAGACCTACAAGCTCCTTGGGAGAGCAGTACTTC.

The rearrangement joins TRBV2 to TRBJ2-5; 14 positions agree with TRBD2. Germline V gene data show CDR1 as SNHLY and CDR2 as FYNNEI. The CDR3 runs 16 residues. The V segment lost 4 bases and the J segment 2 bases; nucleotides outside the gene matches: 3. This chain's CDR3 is CASSGRLAGGQETQYF. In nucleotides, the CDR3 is TGTGCCAGCAGTGGCCGACTAGCGGGAGGGCAAGAGACCCAGTACTTC.

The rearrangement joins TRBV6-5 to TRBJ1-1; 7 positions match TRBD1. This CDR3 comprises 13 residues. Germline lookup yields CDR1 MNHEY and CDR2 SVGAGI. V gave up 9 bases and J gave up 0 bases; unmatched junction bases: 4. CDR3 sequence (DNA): TGTGCCAGGAGGGGGCCGATGAACACTGAAGCTTTCTTT. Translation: CARRGPMNTEAFF.

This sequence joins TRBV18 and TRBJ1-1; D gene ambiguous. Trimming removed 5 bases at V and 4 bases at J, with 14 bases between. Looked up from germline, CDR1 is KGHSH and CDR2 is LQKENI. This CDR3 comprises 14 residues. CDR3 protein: CASSITSGSTEAFF. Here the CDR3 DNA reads TGTGCCAGCTCAATTACGTCGGGATCCACTGAAGCTTTCTTT.

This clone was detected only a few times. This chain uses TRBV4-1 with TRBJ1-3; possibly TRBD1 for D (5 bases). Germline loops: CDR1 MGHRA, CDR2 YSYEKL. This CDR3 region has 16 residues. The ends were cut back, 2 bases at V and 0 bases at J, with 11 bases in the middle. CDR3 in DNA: TGCGCCAGCAGCCAAATTGGGGGGAGCTCTGGAAACACCATATATTTT. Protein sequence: CASSQIGGSSGNTIYF.

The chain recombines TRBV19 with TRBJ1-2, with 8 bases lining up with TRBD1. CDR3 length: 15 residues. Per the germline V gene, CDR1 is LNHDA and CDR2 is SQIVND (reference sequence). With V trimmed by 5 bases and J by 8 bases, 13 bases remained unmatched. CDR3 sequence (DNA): TGTGCCAGTAGTGGACCCACTGGGACAGGTCTCGGCTACACCTTC. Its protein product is CASSGPTGTGLGYTF.

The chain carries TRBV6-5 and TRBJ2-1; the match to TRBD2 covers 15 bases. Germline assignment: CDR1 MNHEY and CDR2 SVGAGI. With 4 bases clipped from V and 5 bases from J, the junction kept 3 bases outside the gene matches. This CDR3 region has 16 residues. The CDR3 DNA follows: TGTGCCAGCAGTTCCGGACTAGCGGGAGGGGACAATGAGCAGTTCTTC. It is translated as CASSSGLAGGDNEQFF.

CDR3 protein: CASSLRSGRASGGELFF. CDR3 in DNA: TGTGCCAGCAGCTTAAGGAGCGGGAGGGCCTCGGGCGGGGAGCTGTTTTTT. The genes are TRBV13 and TRBJ2-2, with 10 positions matching TRBD2. The germline V gene encodes CDR1 PRHDT and CDR2 FYEKMQ (reference sequence). The CDR3 has 17 residues. V lost 2 bases to trimming and J lost 7 bases; unmatched junction nucleotides: 10.

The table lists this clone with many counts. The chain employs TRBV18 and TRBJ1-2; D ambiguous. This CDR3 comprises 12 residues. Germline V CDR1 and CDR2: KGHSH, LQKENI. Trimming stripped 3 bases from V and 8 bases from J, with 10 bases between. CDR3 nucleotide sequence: TGTGCCAGCTCACCTCTCTTAGGGGGCTACACCTTC. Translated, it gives CASSPLLGGYTF. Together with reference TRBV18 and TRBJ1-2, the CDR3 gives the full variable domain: NAGVMQNPRHLVRRRGQEARLRCSPMKGHSHVYWYRQLPEEGLKFMVYLQKENIIDESGMPKERFSAEFPKEGPSILRIQQVVRGDSAAYFCASSPLLGGYTFGSGTRLTVV.

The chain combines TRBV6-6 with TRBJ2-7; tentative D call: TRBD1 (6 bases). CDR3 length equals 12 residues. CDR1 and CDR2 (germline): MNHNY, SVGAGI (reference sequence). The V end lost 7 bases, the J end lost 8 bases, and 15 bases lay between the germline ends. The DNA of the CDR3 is TGTGCCAGCACCTGGACGGACAGCCAGCAGTACTTC. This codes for CASTWTDSQQYF.

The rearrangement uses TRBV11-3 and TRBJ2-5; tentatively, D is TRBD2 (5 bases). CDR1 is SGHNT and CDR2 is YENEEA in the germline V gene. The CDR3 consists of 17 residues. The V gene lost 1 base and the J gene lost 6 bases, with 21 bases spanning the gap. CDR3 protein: CASSLGRGRQVPQTQYF. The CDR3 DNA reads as TGTGCCAGCAGCTTAGGACGAGGGCGGCAGGTCCCTCAGACCCAGTACTTC.

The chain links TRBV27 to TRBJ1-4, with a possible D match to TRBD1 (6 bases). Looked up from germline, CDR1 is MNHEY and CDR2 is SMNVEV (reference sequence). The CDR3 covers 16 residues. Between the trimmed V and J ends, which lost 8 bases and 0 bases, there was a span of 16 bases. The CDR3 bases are TGTGCCAGCCGCGTACAGGGCGCCGCAACTAATGAAAAACTGTTTTTT. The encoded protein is CASRVQGAATNEKLFF.

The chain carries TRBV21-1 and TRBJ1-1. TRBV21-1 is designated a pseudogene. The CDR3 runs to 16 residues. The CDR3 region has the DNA TGTGCCAGCAGCTTCGGGCCAGTTTGGATAGGTACTGAAGCTTTCTTT. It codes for CASSFGPVWIGTEAFF.

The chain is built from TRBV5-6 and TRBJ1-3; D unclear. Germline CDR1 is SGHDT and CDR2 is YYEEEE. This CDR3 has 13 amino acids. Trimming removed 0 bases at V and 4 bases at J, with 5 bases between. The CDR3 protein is CASSLGRGNTIYF. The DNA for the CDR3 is TGTGCCAGCAGCTTGGGGAGGGGAAACACCATATATTTT.